This entry features one T cell receptor (beta chain) sequence. Clones were sequenced by immunoSEQ multiplex PCR, and TCRdb holds only the in-frame ones, with some missing. The table lists over 200,000 clones, about nine tenths of them singletons. This sample was included in a study of cytomegalovirus exposure and HLA in healthy donors. The sample taken for sequencing was PBMCs. The sequence came from a woman aged 18-35 years in good health and CMV-seropositive.

Here the CDR3 DNA reads TGTGCCAGCACCTCGGGGGGACTCTTCTACAATGAGCAGTTCTTC. Translated, it gives CASTSGGLFYNEQFF. The chain is built from TRBV7-2 and TRBJ2-1; 7 bases align to TRBD2. J gave up 3 bases and V 7 bases, and 9 bases lay outside the gene matches. The CDR3 has 15 residues. Germline V CDR1 and CDR2: SGHTA, FQGNSA.